Listed below are T cell receptor beta chains from one sample, sequenced in a study of shared T cell receptors in the human thymus. Some clones are missing from TCRdb's copy, which holds only in-frame ones; the method was immunoSEQ multiplex PCR. This table holds almost 550,000 clones, about four fifths found once. This sample also belongs to another study, concerning human thymus T cells.

The sample was thymocytes. All receptors come from a boy under two years old with a congenital heart defect. Both conserved end residues are trimmed from each CDR3. Fields, in order: J gene, V gene, CDR3 protein.

>TRBJ1-2|TRBV7-8
ASSLQPPPTGGMGYT
>TRBJ2-1|TRBV30
AWSRTRYPEQF
>TRBJ2-5|TRBV19
ASSIGLALGETQY
>TRBJ2-4|TRBV4-2
ASSLRLAGPGGKNIQY
>TRBJ2-6|TRBV11-2
ASRETPVSGANVLT
>TRBJ1-4|TRBV4-3
ASSQGPGVKEKLF
>TRBJ2-7|TRBV19
ASSVRTGVEQY
>TRBJ1-2|TRBV5-1
ASSLEGQANYGYT
>TRBJ2-1|TRBV15
ATSRGWRTSGNNEQF
>TRBJ2-1|TRBV21-1
ASPGGGTYNEQF
>TRBJ2-7|TRBV5-1
ASSLAGTSGPCVYEQY
>TRBJ2-1|TRBV6-4
ASSDSRGPDSYNEQF
>TRBJ2-7|TRBV7-9
ATGGASGLSSYEQY
>TRBJ2-1|TRBV27
ASSLSKRTGGTYYYNEQF
>TRBJ1-2|TRBV27
ASREDRVHGYT
>TRBJ1-3|TRBV9
ASSVEYWRSSGNTIY
>TRBJ2-7|TRBV21-1
ASSFRTSFHEQY
>TRBJ2-3|TRBV28
ASSPEGPAHTQY
>TRBJ2-7|TRBV5-6
ASSSAGTSCHEQY
>TRBJ2-3|TRBV19
ASSWAYTDTQY
>TRBJ1-3|TRBV6-5
ASSYSREGAGNTIY
>TRBJ2-5|TRBV9
ASSVGLAGGKETQY
>TRBJ1-2|TRBV28
ASSTMFGGPDGYT
>TRBJ2-3|TRBV29-1
SVIPRTSGADTQY
>TRBJ2-3|TRBV27
ASSLTSATDTQY
>TRBJ1-2|TRBV4-1
ASLDRGLGYT
>TRBJ2-1|TRBV4-1
ASSQNSGGPYNEQF
>TRBJ2-1|TRBV27
ASSPLPLAGSYNEQF
>TRBJ1-5|TRBV19
ASTAGNQPQH
>TRBJ1-5|TRBV27
ASSPKSTGTGKICQPQH
>TRBJ2-7|TRBV19
ASNSLWGPSYEQY
>TRBJ2-2|TRBV19
ASSPLDRVGTGELF
>TRBJ2-7|TRBV4-2
ASSQDLEGRVYEQY
>TRBJ2-5|TRBV27
ASSPRGGSQETQY
>TRBJ1-1|TRBV6-5
ASSTPRGLAF
>NA|TRBV19
ASSIRLAGSYEQY
>TRBJ2-4|TRBV19
ASSMPQAGAGPVKNIQY
>TRBJ2-7|TRBV18
ASSPGQGSYEQY
>TRBJ1-5|TRBV7-2
ASSPRDRGINQPQH
>TRBJ1-2|TRBV7-2
ASSLERTGSYGYT
>TRBJ1-5|TRBV30
AWSPSLGADSNQPQH